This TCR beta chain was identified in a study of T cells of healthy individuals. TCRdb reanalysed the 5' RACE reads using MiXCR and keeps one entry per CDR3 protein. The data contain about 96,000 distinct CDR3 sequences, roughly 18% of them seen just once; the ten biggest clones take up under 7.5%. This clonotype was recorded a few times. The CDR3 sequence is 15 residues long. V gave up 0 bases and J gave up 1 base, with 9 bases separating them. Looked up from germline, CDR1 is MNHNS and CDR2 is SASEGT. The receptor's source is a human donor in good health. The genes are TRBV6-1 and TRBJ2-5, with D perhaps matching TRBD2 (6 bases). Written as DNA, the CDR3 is TGTGCCAGCAGTGAAGCGGACTACCTCCAAGAGACCCAGTACTTC. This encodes CASSEADYLQETQYF.